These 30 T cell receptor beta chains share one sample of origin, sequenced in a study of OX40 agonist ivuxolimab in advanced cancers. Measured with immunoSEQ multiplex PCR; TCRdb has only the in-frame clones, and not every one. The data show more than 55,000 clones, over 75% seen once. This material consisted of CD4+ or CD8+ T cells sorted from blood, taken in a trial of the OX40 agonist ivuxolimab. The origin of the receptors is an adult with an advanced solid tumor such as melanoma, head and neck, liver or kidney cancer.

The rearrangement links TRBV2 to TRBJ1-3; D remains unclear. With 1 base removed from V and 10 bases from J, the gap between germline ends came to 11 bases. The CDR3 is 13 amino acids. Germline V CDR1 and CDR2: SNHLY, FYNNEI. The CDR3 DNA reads TGTGCCAGCAGTGAAGGAGGACTAAGAACCATATATTTT. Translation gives CASSEGGLRTIYF.

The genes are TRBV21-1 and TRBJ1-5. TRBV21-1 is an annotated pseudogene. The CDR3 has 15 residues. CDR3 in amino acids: CASSTEGISNQPQHF. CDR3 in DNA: TGTGCCAGCAGCACGGAGGGGATTAGCAATCAGCCCCAGCATTTT.

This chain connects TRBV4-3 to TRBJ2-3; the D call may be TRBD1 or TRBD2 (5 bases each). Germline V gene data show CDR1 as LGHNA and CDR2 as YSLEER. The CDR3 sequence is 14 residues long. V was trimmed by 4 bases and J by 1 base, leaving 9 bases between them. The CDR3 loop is CASSLGRGTDTQYF. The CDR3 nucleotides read TGCGCCAGCAGCCTGGGGCGGGGCACAGATACGCAGTATTTT.

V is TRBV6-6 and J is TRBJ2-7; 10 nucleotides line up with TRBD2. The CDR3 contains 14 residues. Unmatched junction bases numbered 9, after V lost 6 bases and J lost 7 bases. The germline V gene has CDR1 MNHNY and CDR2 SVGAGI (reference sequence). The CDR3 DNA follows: TGTGCCAGCAGACCAGCGGGAGGGCCGGGGGAGCAGTACTTC. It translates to CASRPAGGPGEQYF.

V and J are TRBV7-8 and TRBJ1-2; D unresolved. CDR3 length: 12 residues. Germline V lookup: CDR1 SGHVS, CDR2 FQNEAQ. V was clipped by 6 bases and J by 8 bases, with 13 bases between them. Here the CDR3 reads CASSFLGYGYTF. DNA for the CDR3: TGTGCCAGCAGTTTTCTAGGGTACGGCTACACCTTC.

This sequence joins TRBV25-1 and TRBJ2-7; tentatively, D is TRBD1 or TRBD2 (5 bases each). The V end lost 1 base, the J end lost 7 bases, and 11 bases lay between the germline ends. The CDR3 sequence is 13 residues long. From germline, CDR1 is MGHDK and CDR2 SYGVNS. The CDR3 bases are TGTGCCAGCAGTGAATTTGGGTGGGGGGAGCAGTACTTC. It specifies CASSEFGWGEQYF.

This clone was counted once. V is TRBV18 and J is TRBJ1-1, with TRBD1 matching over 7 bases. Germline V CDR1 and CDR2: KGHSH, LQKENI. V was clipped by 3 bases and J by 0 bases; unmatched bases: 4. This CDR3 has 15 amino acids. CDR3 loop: CASSPITGVNTEAFF. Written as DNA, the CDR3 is TGTGCCAGCTCACCGATCACAGGGGTGAACACTGAAGCTTTCTTT.

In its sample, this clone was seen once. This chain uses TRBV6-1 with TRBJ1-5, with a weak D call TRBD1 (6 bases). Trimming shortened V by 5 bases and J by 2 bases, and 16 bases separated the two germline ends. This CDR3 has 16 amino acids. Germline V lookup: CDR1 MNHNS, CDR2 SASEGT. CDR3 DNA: TGTGCCAGCAGTCAAGACATGGGGGCAGGCAATCAGCCCCAGCATTTT. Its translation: CASSQDMGAGNQPQHF.

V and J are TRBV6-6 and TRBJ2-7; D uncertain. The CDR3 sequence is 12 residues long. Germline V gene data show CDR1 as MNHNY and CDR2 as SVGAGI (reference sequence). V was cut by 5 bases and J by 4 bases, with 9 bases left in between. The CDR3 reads CASSQFWYEQYF. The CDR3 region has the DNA TGTGCCAGCAGTCAATTCTGGTACGAGCAGTACTTC.

The CDR3 is CASSAGTGRKNIQYF. CDR3 coding DNA: TGTGCCAGCAGCGCCGGGACAGGACGAAAAAACATTCAGTACTTC. This sequence joins TRBV5-4 and TRBJ2-4, with 8 positions matching TRBD1. CDR3 length: 15 residues. The V gene's germline CDR1 is SGHNT and CDR2 YYREEE (reference sequence). V shed 4 bases, J shed 4 bases, and the junction held 7 bases outside the gene matches.

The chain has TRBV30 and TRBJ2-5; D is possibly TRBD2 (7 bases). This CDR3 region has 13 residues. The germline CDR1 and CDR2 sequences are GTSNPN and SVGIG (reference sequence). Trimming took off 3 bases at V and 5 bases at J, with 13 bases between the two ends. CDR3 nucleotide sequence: TGTGCCTGGAGAGGGGGAGGGAGGGAGACCCAGTACTTC. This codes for CAWRGGGRETQYF.

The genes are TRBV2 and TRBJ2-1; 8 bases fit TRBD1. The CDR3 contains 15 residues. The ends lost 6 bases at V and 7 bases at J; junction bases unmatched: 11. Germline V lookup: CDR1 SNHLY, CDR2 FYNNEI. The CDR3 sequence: CASSYLDRVVNEQFF. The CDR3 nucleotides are TGTGCCAGCAGCTACCTGGACAGGGTCGTGAATGAGCAGTTCTTC. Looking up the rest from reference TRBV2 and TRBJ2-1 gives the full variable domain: EPEVTQTPSHQVTQMGQEVILRCVPISNHLYFYWYRQILGQKVEFLVSFYNNEISEKSEIFDDQFSVERPDGSNFTLKIRSTKLEDSAMYFCASSYLDRVVNEQFFGPGTRLTVL.

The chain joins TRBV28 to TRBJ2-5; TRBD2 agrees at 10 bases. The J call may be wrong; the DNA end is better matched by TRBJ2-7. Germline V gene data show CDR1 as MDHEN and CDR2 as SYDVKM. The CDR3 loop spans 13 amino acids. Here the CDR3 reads CASSLAGAYEQYF. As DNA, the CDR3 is TGTGCCAGCAGTCTAGCGGGGGCCTACGAGCAGTACTTC.

The CDR3 reads CASSQDDSQGGNTIYF. CDR3 nucleotides: TGCGCCAGCAGCCAAGATGACAGCCAAGGGGGAAACACCATATATTTT. V gene TRBV4-1 combines with J gene TRBJ1-3, with D possibly being TRBD1 (5 bases). Germline CDR1 and CDR2: MGHRA and YSYEKL. V was shortened by 0 bases and J by 4 bases, with 13 bases between the two germline ends. The CDR3 covers 16 residues.

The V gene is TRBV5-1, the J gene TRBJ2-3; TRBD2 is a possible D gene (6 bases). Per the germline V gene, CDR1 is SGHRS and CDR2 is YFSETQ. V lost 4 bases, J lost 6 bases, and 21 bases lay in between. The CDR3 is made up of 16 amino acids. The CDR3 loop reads CASSTGDLDVSDTQYF. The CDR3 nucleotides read TGCGCCAGCAGCACGGGGGACTTAGATGTCTCGGATACGCAGTATTTT.

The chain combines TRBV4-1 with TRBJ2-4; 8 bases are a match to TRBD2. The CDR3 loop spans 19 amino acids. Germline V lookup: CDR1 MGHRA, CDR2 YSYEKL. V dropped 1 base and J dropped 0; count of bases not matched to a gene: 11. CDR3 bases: TGCGCCAGCAGCCAAGTAGGGACTAGATCCACCGTAGCCAAAAACATTCAGTACTTC. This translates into CASSQVGTRSTVAKNIQYF.

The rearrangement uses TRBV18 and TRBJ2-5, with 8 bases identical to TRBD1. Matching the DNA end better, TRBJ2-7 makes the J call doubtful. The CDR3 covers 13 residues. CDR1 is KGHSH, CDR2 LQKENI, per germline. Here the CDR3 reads CASSPGQADEQYF. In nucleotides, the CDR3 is TGTGCCAGCTCACCGGGACAGGCGGACGAGCAGTACTTC.

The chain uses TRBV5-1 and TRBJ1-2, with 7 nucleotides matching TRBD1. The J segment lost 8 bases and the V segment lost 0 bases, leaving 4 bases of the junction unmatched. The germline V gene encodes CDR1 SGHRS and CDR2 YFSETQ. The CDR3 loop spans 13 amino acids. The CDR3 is CASSLGQGGGYTF. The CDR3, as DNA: TGCGCCAGCAGCTTGGGCCAGGGGGGCGGCTACACCTTC.

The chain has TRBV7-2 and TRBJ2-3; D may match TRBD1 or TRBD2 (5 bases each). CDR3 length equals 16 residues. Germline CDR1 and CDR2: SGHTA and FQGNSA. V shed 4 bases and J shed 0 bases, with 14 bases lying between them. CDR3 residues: CASSWGRGYSTDTQYF. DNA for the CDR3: TGTGCCAGCAGCTGGGGACGGGGATATAGCACAGATACGCAGTATTTT.

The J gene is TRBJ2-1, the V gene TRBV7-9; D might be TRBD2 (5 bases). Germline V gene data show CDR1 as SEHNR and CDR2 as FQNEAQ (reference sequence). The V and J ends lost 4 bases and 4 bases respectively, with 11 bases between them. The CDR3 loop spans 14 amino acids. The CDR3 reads CASSWTSAYNEQFF. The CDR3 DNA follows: TGTGCCAGCAGCTGGACTTCAGCGTACAATGAGCAGTTCTTC.

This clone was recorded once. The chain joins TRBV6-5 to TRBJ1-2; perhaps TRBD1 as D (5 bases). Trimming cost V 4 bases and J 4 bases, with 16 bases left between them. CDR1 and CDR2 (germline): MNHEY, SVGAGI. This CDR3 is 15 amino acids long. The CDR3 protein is CASSSPGEEGYGYTF. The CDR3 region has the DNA TGTGCCAGCAGTTCTCCGGGGGAGGAGGGCTATGGCTACACCTTC.

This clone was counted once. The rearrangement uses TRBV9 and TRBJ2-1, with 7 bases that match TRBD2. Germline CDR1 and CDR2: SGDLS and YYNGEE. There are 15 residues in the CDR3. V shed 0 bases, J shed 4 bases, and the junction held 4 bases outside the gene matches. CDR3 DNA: TGTGCCAGCAGCGTAGGTGCTAGCGGTTACAATGAGCAGTTCTTC. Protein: CASSVGASGYNEQFF.

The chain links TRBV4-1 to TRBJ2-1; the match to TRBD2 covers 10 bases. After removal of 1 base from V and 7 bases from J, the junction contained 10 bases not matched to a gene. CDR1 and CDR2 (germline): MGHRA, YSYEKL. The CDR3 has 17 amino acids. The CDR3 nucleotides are TGCGCCAGCAGCCAAGCCTGGGGTCTAGCGGGAGAAAATGAGCAGTTCTTC. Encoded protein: CASSQAWGLAGENEQFF.

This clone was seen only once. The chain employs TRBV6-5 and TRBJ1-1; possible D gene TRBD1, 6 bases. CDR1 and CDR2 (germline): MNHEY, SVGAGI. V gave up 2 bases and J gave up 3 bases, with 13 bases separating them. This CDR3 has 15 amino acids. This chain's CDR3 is CASSYGGLTYTEAFF. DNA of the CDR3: TGTGCCAGCAGTTACGGGGGGCTTACCTACACTGAAGCTTTCTTT.

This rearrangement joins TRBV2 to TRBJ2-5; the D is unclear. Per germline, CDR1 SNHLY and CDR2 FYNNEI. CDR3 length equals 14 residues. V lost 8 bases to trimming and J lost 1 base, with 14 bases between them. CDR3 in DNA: TGTGCCAGCGAGTGGGATGGTTCCCAAGAGACCCAGTACTTC. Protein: CASEWDGSQETQYF.

The CDR3 loop reads CASSHPGGPNEQFF. DNA of the CDR3: TGTGCCAGCAGCCACCCGGGAGGGCCTAATGAGCAGTTCTTC. The chain uses TRBV4-2 and TRBJ2-1, with 8 bases fitting TRBD2. With 3 bases clipped from V and 7 bases from J, the junction kept 5 bases outside the gene matches. Germline assignment: CDR1 LGHNA and CDR2 YNFKEQ. CDR3 size: 14 residues.

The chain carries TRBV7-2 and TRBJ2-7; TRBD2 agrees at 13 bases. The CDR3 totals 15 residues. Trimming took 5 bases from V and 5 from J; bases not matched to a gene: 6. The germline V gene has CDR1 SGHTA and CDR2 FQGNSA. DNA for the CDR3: TGTGCCAGCAGCCCCGGACTAGCGGGGGCCAACGAGCAGTACTTC. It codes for CASSPGLAGANEQYF.

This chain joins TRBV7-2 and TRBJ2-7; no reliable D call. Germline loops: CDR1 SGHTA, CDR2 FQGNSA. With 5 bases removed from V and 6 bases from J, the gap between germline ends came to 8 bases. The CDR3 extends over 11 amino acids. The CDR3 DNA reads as TGTGCCAGCAGCCCCTACAGCGAGCAGTACTTC. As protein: CASSPYSEQYF.

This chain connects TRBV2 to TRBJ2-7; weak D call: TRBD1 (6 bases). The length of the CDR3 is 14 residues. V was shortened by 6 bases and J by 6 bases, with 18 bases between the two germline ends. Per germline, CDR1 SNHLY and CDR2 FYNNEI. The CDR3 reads CASRVGHPGGEQYF. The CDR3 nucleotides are TGTGCCAGCAGGGTGGGACACCCCGGAGGCGAGCAGTACTTC.

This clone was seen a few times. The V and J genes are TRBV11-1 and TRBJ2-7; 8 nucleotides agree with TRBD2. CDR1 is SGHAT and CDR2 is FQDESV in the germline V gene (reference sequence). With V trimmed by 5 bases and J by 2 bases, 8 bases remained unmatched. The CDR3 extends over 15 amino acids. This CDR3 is CASSRSGGTPYEQYF. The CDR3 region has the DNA TGTGCCAGCAGCCGCAGCGGGGGAACTCCCTACGAGCAGTACTTC.